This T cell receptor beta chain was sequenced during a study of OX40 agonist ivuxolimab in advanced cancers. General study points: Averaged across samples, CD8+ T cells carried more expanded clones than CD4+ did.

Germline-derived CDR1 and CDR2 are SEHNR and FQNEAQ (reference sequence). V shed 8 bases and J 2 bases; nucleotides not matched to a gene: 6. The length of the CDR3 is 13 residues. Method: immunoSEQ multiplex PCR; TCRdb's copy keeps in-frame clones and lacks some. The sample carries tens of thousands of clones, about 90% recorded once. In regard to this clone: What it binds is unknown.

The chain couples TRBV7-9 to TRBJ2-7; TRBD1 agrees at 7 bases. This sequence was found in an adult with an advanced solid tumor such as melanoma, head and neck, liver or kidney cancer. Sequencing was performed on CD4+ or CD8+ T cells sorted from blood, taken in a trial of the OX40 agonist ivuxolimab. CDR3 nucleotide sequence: TGTGCCAGCCGCAGGGACAGTACCTACGAGCAGTACTTC. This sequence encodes CASRRDSTYEQYF.